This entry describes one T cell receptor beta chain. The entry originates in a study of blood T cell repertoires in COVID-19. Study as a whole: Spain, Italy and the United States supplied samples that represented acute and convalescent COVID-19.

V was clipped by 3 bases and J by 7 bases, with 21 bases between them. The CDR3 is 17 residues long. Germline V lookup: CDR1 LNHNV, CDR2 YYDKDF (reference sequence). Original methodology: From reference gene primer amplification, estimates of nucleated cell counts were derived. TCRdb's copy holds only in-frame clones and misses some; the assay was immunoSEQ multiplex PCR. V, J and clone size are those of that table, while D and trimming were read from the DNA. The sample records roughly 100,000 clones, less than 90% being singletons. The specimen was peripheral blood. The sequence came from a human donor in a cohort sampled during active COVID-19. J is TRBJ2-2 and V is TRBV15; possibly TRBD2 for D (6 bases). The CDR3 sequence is CATSSAGTDATGGELFF. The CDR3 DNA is TGTGCCACCAGCAGCGCGGGGACTGATGCTACAGGCGGGGAGCTGTTTTTT.